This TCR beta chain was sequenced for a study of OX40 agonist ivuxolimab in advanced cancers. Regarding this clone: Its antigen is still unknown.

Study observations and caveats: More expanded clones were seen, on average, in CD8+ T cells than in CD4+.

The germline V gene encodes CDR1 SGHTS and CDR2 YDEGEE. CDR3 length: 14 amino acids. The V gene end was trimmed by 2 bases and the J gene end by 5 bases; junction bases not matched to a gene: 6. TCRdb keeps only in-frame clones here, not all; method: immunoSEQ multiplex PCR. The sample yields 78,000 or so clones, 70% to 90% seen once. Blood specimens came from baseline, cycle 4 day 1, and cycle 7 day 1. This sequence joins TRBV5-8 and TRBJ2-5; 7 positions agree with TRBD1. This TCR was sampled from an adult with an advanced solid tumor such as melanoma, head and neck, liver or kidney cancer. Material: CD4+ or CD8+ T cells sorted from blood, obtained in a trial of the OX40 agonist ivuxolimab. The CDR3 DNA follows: TGTGCCAGCAGCTTAAACAGGGGAATGGAGACCCAGTACTTC. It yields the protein CASSLNRGMETQYF.